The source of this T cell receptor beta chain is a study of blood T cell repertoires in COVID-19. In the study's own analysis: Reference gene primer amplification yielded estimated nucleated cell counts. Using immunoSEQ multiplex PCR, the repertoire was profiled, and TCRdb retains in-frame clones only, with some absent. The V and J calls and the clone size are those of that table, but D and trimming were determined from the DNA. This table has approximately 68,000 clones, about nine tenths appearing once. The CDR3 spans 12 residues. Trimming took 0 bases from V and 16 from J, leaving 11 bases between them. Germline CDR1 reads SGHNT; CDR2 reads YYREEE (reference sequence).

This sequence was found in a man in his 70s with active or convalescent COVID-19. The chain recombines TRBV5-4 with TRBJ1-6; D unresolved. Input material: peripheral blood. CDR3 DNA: TGTGCCAGCAGCTTGGAAGGTCAGACTCTCCACTTT. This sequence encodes CASSLEGQTLHF.